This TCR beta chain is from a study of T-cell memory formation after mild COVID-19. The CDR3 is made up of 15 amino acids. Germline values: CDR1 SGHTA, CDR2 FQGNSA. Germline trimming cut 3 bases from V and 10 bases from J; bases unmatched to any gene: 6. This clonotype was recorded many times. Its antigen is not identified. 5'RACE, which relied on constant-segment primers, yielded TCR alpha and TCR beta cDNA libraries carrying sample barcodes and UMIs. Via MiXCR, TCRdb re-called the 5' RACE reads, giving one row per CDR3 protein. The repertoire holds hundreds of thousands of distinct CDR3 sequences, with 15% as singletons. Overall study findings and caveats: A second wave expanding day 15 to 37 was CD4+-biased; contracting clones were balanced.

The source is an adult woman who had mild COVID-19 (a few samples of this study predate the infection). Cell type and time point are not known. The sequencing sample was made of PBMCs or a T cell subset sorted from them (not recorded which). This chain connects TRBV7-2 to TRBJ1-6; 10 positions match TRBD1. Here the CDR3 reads CASSFRQGAGSPLHF. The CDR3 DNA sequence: TGTGCCAGCAGCTTCCGACAGGGGGCTGGGTCACCCCTCCACTTT.